Listed here are 4 T cell receptor beta chains from one sample, sequenced in a study of CD8+CD57+ T cells in acquired aplastic anemia (dated by TCRdb to about 2018). TCRdb records Illumina HiSeq 2000 as the sequencer. TCR beta VDJ combination and CDR3 sequence profiling used genomic DNA as the template. TCRdb trimmed the raw reads at Q25, called clones with MiXCR and kept productive beta chains. CDR3 protein sequences are deduplicated, and each keeps its most common genes and DNA. The sample yields just over 400,000 distinct CDR3 sequences; roughly 68% were counted once. The top ten clones comprise 4% of the sample. The sequenced sample consisted of sorted CD4+, CD8+, or CD8+CD57+ T cells (not recorded which) from PBMCs. The receptors originated from a human donor in good health, serving as a control.

As concerns this clonotype: Germline and junction disagree at one end, which may indicate a read error. V is TRBV9 and J is TRBJ2-1, with 8 bases lining up with TRBD2. The CDR3 is 14 residues long. The germline V gene has CDR1 SGDLS and CDR2 YYNGEE. The DNA for the CDR3 is TGTGCCAGCAGCGCGGGGGGGTCAGGCAGCGAGCCCCTCTTC. Amino acids: CASSAGGSGSEPLF.

This clonotype was detected ten times or more. This chain uses TRBV9 with TRBJ2-3, with D possibly being TRBD1 (6 bases). The CDR3 runs 16 residues. Per the germline V gene, CDR1 is SGDLS and CDR2 is YYNGEE. The V end was cut by 4 bases, the J end by 0 bases, with 15 bases between. The CDR3 region is CASSFRQVPSTDTQYF. For the CDR3, the DNA is TGTGCCAGCAGCTTCAGACAGGTCCCTAGCACAGATACGCAGTATTTT. Complete variable domain (other parts from reference TRBV9 and TRBJ2-3): DSGVTQTPKHLITATGQRVTLRCSPRSGDLSVYWYQQSLDQGLQFLIQYYNGEERAKGNILERFSAQQFPDLHSELNLSSLELGDSALYFCASSFRQVPSTDTQYFGPGTRLTVL.

This clonotype was counted a few times. J is TRBJ2-7 and V is TRBV7-9, with a tentative D call TRBD1 (5 bases). Germline V CDR1 and CDR2: SEHNR, FQNEAQ (reference sequence). The ends were cut back, 1 base at V and 5 bases at J, with 15 bases in the middle. The CDR3 extends over 15 amino acids. CDR3 sequence (DNA): TGTGCCAGCAGCTTAGGTCAGGGTCAGATCGACGAGCAGTACTTC. This codes for CASSLGQGQIDEQYF.

This clonotype occurred a few times. A read error may be the cause here, since a much bigger clone is one base away. The chain links TRBV5-1 to TRBJ1-3, with 10 bases identical to TRBD1. The CDR3 covers 16 residues. Germline CDR1 reads SGHRS; CDR2 reads YFSETQ. This chain's CDR3 is CASSLRGTGAGNTTYF. CDR3 in DNA: TGCGCCAGCAGCTTAAGGGGGACAGGGGCTGGAAACACCACATATTTT.